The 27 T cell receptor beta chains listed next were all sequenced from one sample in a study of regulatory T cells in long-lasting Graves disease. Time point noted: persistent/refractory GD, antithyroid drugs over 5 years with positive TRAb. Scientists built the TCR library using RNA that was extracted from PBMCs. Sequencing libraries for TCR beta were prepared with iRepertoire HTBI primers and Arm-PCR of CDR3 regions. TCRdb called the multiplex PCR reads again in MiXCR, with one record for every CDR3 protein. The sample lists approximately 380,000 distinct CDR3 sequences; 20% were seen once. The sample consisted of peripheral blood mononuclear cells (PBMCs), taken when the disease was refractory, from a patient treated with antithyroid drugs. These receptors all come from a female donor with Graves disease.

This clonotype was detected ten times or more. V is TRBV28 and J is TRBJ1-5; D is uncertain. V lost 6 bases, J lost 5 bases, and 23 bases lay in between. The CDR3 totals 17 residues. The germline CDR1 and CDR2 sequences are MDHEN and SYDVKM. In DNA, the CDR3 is TGTGCCAGCAGCCGCGCTATTCAGGAAGGTGGTTATCAGCCCCAGCATTTT. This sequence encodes CASSRAIQEGGYQPQHF.

CDR3 amino acids: CASSRTGGDTQYF. Here the CDR3 DNA reads TGTGCCAGCAGCAGGACAGGGGGAGATACGCAGTATTTT. This chain uses TRBV11-2 with TRBJ2-3; 10 bases match TRBD1. Losses at the gene ends were 5 bases for V and 5 bases for J; bases not matched to a gene: 1. Germline V CDR1 and CDR2: SGHAT, FQNNGV. The CDR3 is 13 residues long.

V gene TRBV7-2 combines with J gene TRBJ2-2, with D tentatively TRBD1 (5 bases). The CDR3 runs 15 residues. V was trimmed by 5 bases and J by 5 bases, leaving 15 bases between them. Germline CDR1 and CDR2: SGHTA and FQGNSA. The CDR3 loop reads CASSPTEVGTGELFF. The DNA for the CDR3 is TGTGCCAGCAGCCCGACAGAAGTTGGTACCGGGGAGCTGTTTTTT.

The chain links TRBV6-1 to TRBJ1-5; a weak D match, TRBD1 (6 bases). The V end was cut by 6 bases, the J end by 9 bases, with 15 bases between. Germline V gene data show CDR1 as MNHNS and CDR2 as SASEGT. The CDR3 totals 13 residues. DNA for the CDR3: TGTGCCAGCAGCCCACAGGGTCTCCTGCCCCAGCATTTT. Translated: CASSPQGLLPQHF.

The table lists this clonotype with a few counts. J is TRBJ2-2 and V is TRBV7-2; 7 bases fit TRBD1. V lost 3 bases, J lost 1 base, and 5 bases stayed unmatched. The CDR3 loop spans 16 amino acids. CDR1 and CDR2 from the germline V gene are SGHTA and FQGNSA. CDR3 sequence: CASSLRDSQNTGELFF. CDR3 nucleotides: TGTGCCAGCAGCTTGAGGGACAGCCAGAACACCGGGGAGCTGTTTTTT.

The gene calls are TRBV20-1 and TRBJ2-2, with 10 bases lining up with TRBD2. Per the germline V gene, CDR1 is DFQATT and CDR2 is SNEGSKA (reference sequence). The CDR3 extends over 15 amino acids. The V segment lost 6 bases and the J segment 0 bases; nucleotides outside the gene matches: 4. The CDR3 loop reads CSATTSGPNTGELFF. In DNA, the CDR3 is TGCAGTGCAACGACTAGCGGGCCGAACACCGGGGAGCTGTTTTTT.

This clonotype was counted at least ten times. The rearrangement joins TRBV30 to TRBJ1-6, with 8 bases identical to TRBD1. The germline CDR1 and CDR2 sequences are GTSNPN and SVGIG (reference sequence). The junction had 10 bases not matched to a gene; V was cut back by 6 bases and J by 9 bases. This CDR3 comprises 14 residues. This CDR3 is CACQGAGSGSPLHF. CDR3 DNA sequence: TGTGCCTGCCAGGGGGCAGGTAGTGGTTCACCCCTCCACTTT.

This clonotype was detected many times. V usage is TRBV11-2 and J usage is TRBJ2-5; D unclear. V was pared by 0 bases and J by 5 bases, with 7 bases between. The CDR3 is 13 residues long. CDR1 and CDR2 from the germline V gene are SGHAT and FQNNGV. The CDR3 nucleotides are TGTGCCAGCAGCTTAGAAGGCTTGGAGACCCAGTACTTC. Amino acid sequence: CASSLEGLETQYF.

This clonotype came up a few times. Here the CDR3 DNA reads TGCAGCGTTGAAGGGGTATTAGGTGAAAAACTGTTTTTT. This encodes CSVEGVLGEKLFF. The chain has TRBV29-1 and TRBJ1-4; D is undetermined. Germline V gene lookup returns CDR1 SQVTM and CDR2 ANQGSEA. CDR3 size: 13 residues. The germline V and J ends were trimmed by 1 base and 7 bases, with 10 bases remaining between them.

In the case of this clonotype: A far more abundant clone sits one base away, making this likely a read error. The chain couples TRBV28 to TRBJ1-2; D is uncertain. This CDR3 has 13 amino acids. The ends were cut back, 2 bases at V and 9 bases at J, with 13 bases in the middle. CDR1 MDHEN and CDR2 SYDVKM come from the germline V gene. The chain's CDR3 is CASSLSGGYSYTF. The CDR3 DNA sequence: TGTGCCAGCAGTTTAAGTGGAGGGTATAGCTACACCTTC.

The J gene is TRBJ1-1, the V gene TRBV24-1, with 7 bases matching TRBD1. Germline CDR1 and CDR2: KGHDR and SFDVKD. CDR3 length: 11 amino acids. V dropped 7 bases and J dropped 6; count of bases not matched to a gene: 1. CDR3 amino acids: CATSQGAEAFF. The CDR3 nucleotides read TGTGCCACCAGCCAGGGGGCTGAAGCTTTCTTT.

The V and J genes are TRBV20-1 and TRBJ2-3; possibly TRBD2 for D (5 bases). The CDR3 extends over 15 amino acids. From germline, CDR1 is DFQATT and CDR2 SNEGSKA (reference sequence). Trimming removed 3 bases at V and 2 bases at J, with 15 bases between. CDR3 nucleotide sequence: TGCAGTGCTAGTACTAGGGTAGTATTCACAGATACGCAGTATTTT. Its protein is CSASTRVVFTDTQYF.

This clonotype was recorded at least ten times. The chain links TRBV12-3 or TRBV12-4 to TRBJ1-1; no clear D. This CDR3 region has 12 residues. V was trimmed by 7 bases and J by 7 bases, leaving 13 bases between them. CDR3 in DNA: TGTGCCAGCACCCCGGGTGGGGTTGAAGCTTTCTTT. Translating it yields CASTPGGVEAFF.

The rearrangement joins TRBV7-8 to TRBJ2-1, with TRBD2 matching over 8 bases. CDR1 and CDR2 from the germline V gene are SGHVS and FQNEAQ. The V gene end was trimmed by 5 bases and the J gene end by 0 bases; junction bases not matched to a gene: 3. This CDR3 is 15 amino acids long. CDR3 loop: CASSAGLDSYNEQFF. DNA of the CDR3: TGTGCCAGCAGCGCGGGACTAGACTCCTACAATGAGCAGTTCTTC.

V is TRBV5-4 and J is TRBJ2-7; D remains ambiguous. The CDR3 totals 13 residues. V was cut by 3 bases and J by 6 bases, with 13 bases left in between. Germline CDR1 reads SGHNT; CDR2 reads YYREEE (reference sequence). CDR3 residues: CASSWATGFEQYF. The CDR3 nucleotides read TGTGCCAGCAGCTGGGCTACCGGTTTCGAGCAGTACTTC.

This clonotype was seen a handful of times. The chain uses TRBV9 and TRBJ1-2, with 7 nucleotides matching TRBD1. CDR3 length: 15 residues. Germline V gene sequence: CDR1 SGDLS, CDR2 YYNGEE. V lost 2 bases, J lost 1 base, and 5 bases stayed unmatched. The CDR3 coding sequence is TGTGCCAGCAGCGTTTCCGGGACAGATAACTATGGCTACACCTTC. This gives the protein CASSVSGTDNYGYTF.

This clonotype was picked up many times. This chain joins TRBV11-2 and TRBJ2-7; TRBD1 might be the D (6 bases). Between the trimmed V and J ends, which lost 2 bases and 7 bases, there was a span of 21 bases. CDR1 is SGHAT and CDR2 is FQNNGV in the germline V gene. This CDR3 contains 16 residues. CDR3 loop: CASSLTPVGQGREQYF. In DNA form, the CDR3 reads TGTGCCAGCAGCTTAACCCCGGTAGGCCAGGGGCGGGAGCAGTACTTC.

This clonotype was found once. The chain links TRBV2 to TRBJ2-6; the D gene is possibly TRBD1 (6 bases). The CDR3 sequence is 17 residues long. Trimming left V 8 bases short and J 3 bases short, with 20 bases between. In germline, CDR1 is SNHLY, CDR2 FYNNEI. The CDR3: CASHQTQGSVGANVLTF. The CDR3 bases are TGTGCCAGCCATCAGACACAGGGTTCGGTTGGGGCCAACGTCCTGACTTTC.

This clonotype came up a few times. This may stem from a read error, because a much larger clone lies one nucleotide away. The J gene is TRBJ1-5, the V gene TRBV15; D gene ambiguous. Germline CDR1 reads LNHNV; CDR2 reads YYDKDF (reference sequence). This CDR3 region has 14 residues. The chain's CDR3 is CATSPDYSDQPQHF. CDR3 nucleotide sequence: TGTGCCACCAGCCCCGATTATAGCGATCAGCCCCAGCATTTT.

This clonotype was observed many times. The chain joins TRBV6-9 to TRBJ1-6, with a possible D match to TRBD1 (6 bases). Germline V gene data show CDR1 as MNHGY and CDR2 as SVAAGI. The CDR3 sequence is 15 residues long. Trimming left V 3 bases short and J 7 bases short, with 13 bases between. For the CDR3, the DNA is TGTGCCAGCAGTTACGGACAGTACGGGAATTCACCCCTCCACTTT. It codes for CASSYGQYGNSPLHF.

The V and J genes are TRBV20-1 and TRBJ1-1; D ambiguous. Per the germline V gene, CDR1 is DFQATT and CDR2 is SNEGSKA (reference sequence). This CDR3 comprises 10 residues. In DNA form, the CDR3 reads TGCAGAGCAATGAACACTGAAGCTTTCTTT. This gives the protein CRAMNTEAFF.

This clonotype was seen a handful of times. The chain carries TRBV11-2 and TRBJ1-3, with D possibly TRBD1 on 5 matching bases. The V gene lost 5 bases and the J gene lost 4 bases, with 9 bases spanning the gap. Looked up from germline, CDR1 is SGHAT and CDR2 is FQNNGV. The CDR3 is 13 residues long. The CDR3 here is CASSGARGNTIYF. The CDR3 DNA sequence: TGTGCCAGCAGCGGGGCGAGGGGAAACACCATATATTTT.

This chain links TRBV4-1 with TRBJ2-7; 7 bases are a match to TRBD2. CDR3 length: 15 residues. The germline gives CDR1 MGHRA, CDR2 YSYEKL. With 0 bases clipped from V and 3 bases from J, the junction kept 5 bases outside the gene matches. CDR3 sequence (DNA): TGCGCCAGCAGCCAAGAAAGGGGCGGGGGCTACGAGCAGTACTTC. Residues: CASSQERGGGYEQYF.

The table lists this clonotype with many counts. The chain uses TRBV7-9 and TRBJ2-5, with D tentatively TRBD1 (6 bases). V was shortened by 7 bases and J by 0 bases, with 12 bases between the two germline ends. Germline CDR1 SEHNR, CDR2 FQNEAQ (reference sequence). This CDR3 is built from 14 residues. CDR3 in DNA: TGTGCCAGCACTCCCGGACAGTACCAAGAGACCCAGTACTTC. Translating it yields CASTPGQYQETQYF.

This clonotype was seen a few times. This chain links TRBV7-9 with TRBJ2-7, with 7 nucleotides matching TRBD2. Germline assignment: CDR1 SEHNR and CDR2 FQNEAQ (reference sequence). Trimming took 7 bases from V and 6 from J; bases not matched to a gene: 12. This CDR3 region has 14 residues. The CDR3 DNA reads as TGTGCCAGCAACAACGGACTAGACCGTATCGAGCAGTACTTC. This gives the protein CASNNGLDRIEQYF.

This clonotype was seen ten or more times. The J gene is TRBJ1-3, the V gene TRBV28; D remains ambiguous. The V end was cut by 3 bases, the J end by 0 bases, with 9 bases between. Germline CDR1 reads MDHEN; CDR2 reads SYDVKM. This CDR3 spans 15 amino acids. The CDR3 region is CASSFVAASGNTIYF. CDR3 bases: TGTGCCAGCAGTTTCGTGGCCGCCTCTGGAAACACCATATATTTT.

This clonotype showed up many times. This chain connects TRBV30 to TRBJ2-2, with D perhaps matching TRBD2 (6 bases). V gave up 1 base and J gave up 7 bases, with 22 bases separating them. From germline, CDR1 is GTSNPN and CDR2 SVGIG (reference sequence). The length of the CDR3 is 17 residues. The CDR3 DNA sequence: TGTGCCTGGAGTGCCCCCGGGACTCCAGATTGGAACGGGGAGCTGTTTTTT. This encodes CAWSAPGTPDWNGELFF.